This T cell receptor beta chain was captured by sequencing in a study of CD8 T cells in Susac syndrome. With 11 bases removed from V and 4 bases from J, the gap between germline ends came to 15 bases. The CDR3 covers 12 residues. Germline loops: CDR1 MDHEN, CDR2 SYDVKM. Reverse transcription of roughly 0.45 to 1 ug RNA was performed with random hexamers. Via MiXCR, TCRdb re-called the immunoSEQ multiplex PCR reads, giving one row per CDR3 protein. The profile shows 250,000 to 300,000 distinct CDR3 sequences, roughly 85% of them singletons. TCR beta sequencing was performed on blood CD8+ and CD4+ T cells. Patients with stable or active relapsing-remitting disease, all of them treatment-naive, made up the multiple sclerosis controls. FACS enriched CD8+ TEMRA cells, while bulk CD8+ and CD4+ were negatively isolated.

Sample: CD8+ T cells from PBMCs. The sequence came from a human donor with multiple sclerosis. The chain is built from TRBV28 and TRBJ2-7, with a weak D call TRBD1 (6 bases). CDR3 coding DNA: TGTGCCGTACGATTACAGGGATACGAGCAGTACTTC. Its protein is CAVRLQGYEQYF.